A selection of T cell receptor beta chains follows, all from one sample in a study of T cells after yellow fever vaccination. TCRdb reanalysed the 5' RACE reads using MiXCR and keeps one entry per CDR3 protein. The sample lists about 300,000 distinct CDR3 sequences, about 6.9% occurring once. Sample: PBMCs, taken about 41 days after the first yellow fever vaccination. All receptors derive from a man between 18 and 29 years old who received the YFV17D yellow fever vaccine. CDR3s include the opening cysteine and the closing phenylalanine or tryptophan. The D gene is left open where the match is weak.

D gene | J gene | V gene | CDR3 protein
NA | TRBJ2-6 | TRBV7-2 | CASSLNLASGANVLTF
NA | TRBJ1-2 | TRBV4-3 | CASSQDARQGSALNGYTF
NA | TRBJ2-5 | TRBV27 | CASPKVGMETQYF
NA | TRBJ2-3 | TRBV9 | CASSALNRGTDTQYF
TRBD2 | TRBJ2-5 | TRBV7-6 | CASSPWTSSETQYF
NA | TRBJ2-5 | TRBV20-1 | CSAPGDFWGAATQYF
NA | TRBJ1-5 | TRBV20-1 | CSASKRNYSNQPQHF
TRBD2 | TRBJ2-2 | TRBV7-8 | CASSSLLAGITGELFF
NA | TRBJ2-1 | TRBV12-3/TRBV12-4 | CASSSPWEDEQFF
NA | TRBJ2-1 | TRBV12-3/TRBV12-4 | CASSSDSSSYNEQFF
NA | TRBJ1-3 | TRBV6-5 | CASEKQGKWNTIYF
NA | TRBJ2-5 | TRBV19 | CASSEVQQETQYF
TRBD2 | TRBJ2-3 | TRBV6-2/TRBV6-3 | CASSNTASGGWSSDTQYF